This is a list of T cell receptor beta chains from one sample in a study of shared clonotypes between healthy human individuals. Here immunoSEQ multiplex PCR was the method, and the copy in TCRdb shows in-frame clones only, minus some. The sample holds roughly 1,000,000 clones, 78% seen once. The sample comprised memory CD4+ T cells from PBMCs. These receptors were obtained from a man aged 18 to 29 in good health. Some clones in this sample may be carry-over from other donors' samples. The CDR3 runs from the conserved cysteine through the conserved F or W. Fields, in order: J gene, clone size, V gene, D gene, CDR3 protein, CDR3 DNA. D genes are given only for firm matches. Size values are once, few and many counts, or a class for expanded clones, and some rows have none.

j_call: TRBJ2-3
clone_size: few
v_call: TRBV7-7
d_call: TRBD2
cdr3_aa: CASSQLAGAAYTQYF
cdr3_nt: TGTGCCAGCAGCCAACTAGCGGGAGCTGCATATACGCAGTATTTT

j_call: TRBJ1-4
clone_size: once
v_call: TRBV7-2
d_call: NA
cdr3_aa: CASSSRAGEKLFF
cdr3_nt: TGTGCCAGCAGTTCTCGTGCAGGCGAAAAACTGTTTTTT

j_call: TRBJ1-6
clone_size: NA
v_call: TRBV27
d_call: TRBD1
cdr3_aa: CASSLGQGGNSPLHF
cdr3_nt: TGTGCCAGCAGTTTAGGACAGGGGGGAAATTCACCCCTCCACTTT

j_call: TRBJ2-3
clone_size: NA
v_call: TRBV5-8
d_call: NA
cdr3_aa: CASSLRQGGGTDTQYF
cdr3_nt: TGTGCCAGCAGCCTCCGACAGGGAGGAGGCACAGATACGCAGTATTTT

j_call: TRBJ2-3
clone_size: NA
v_call: TRBV5-1
d_call: TRBD2
cdr3_aa: CASSFGLAEASTDTQYF
cdr3_nt: TGCGCCAGCAGCTTTGGTCTAGCGGAGGCTAGCACAGATACGCAGTATTTT

j_call: TRBJ2-7
clone_size: NA
v_call: TRBV5-8
d_call: TRBD1
cdr3_aa: CASSPRDRVVGGQYF
cdr3_nt: TGTGCCAGCAGCCCCCGGGACAGGGTCGTCGGGGGGCAGTACTTC

j_call: TRBJ2-2
clone_size: NA
v_call: TRBV7-9
d_call: NA
cdr3_aa: CASSLYVAGELFF
cdr3_nt: TGTGCCAGCAGCTTATATGTAGCCGGGGAGCTGTTTTTT

j_call: TRBJ1-1
clone_size: NA
v_call: TRBV7-2
d_call: TRBD1
cdr3_aa: CASSSIYRGGTEAFF
cdr3_nt: TGTGCCAGCAGCTCAATATACAGGGGGGGCACTGAAGCTTTCTTT

j_call: TRBJ2-7
clone_size: NA
v_call: TRBV2
d_call: NA
cdr3_aa: CASSDFEQYF
cdr3_nt: TGTGCCAGCAGCGACTTCGAGCAGTACTTC

j_call: TRBJ1-2
clone_size: NA
v_call: TRBV5-8
d_call: NA
cdr3_aa: CASSLRGLYGYTF
cdr3_nt: TGTGCCAGCAGCTTGCGAGGGCTCTATGGCTACACCTTC

j_call: TRBJ1-4
clone_size: few
v_call: TRBV5-1
d_call: NA
cdr3_aa: CASSFEPNEKLFF
cdr3_nt: TGCGCCAGCAGCTTTGAGCCTAATGAAAAACTGTTTTTT

j_call: TRBJ1-1
clone_size: few
v_call: TRBV15
d_call: NA
cdr3_aa: CATSSQTDTEAFF
cdr3_nt: TGTGCCACCAGCAGTCAGACGGACACTGAAGCTTTCTTT

j_call: TRBJ1-4
clone_size: NA
v_call: TRBV7-2
d_call: NA
cdr3_aa: CASSLGGTGKLFF
cdr3_nt: TGTGCCAGCAGCTTAGGGGGTACCGGAAAACTGTTTTTT

j_call: TRBJ1-2
clone_size: NA
v_call: TRBV28
d_call: TRBD1
cdr3_aa: CASSLFVRGRGNYGYTF
cdr3_nt: TGTGCCAGCAGTTTATTCGTAAGGGGCAGGGGGAACTATGGCTACACCTTC

j_call: TRBJ2-1
clone_size: NA
v_call: TRBV7-8
d_call: NA
cdr3_aa: CASSQPLTGPNEQFF
cdr3_nt: TGTGCCAGCAGCCAGCCCTTGACAGGCCCCAATGAGCAGTTCTTC

j_call: TRBJ1-5
clone_size: NA
v_call: TRBV27
d_call: TRBD1
cdr3_aa: CASRPGQGARGNQPQHF
cdr3_nt: TGTGCCAGCAGGCCGGGACAGGGGGCGCGGGGAAATCAGCCCCAGCATTTT

j_call: TRBJ2-7
clone_size: NA
v_call: TRBV20-1
d_call: NA
cdr3_aa: CSARQRYEQYF
cdr3_nt: TGCAGTGCTAGACAGCGGTACGAGCAGTACTTC

j_call: TRBJ1-1
clone_size: NA
v_call: TRBV6-5
d_call: TRBD1
cdr3_aa: CASSPRQGNTEAFF
cdr3_nt: TGTGCCAGCAGCCCCCGACAGGGTAACACTGAAGCTTTCTTT